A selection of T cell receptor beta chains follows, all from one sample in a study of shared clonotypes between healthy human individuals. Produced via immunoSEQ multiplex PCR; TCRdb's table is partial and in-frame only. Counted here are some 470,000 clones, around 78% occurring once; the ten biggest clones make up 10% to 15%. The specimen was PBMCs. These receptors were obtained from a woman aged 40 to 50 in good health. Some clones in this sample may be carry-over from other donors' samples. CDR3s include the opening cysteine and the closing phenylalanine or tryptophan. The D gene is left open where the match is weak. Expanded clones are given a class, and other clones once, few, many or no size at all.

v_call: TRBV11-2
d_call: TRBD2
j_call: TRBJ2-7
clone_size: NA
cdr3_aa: CASSSGLAGFYEQYF
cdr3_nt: TGTGCCAGCAGCTCGGGACTAGCGGGATTCTACGAGCAGTACTTC

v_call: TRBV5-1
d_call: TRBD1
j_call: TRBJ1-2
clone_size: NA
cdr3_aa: CASSADRGRAVGYTF
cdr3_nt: TGCGCCAGCAGCGCGGACAGGGGGCGAGCGGTTGGCTACACCTTC

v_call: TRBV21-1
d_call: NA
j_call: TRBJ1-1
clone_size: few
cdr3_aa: CARGGRNEAFF
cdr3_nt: TGTGCCCGTGGGGGCAGGAATGAAGCTTTCTTT

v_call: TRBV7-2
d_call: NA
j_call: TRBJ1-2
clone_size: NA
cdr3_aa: CASSLTPPDYGYTF
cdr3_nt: TGTGCCAGCAGCTTAACACCCCCTGACTATGGCTACACCTTC

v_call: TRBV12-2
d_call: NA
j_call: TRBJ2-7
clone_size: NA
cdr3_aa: CASRPSYLAGVLYEQYF
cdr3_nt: TGTGCAAGTCGCCCCAGTTATCTAGCGGGAGTACTGTACGAGCAGTACTTC

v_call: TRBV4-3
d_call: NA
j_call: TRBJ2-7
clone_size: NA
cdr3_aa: CASSQGWLAVTYEQYF
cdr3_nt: TGCGCCAGCAGCCAAGGTTGGCTAGCTGTAACGTACGAGCAGTACTTC

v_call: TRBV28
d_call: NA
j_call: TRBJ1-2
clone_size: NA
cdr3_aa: CASCLQGKGYGYTF
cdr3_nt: TGTGCCAGCTGTCTCCAGGGGAAAGGCTATGGCTACACCTTC

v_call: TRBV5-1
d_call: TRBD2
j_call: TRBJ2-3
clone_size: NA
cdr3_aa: CASSPGTSADTQYF
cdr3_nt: TGCGCCAGCAGCCCAGGGACTAGCGCAGATACGCAGTATTTT

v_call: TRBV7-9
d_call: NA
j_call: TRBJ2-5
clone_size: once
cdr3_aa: CASSKTRDETQYF
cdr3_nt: TGTGCCAGCAGCAAGACTAGAGACGAGACCCAGTACTTC

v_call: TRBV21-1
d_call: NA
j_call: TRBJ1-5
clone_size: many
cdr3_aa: CASSKEQGWRQPQHF
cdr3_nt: TGTGCCAGCAGCAAAGAACAGGGATGGAGGCAGCCCCAGCATTTT

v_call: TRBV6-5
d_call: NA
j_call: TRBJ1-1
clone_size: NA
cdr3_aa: CASSYSRAYTEAFF
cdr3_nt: TGTGCCAGCAGTTACTCGAGAGCGTACACTGAAGCTTTCTTT

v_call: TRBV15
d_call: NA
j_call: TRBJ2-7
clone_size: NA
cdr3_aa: CATGKDVFSYEQYF
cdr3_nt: TGTGCCACCGGTAAGGACGTATTCTCCTACGAGCAGTACTTC

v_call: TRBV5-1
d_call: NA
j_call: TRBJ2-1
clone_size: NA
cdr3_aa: CASSRQGSSYNEQFF
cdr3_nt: TGCGCCAGCAGCCGGCAGGGGAGCTCCTACAATGAGCAGTTCTTC

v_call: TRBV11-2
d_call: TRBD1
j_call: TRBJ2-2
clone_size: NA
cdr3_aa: CASSFRQGAITGELFF
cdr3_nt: TGTGCCAGCAGCTTTAGGCAGGGGGCGATCACCGGGGAGCTGTTTTTT